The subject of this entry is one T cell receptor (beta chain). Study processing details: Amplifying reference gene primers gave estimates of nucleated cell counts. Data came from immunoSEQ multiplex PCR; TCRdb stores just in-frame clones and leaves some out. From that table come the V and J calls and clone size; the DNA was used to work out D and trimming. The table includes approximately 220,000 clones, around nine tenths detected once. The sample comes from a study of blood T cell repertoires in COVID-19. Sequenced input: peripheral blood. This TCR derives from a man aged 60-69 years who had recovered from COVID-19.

CDR3 protein: CASRARGIENIQYF. CDR3 coding DNA: TGTGCCAGCAGGGCTCGCGGGATAGAAAACATTCAGTACTTC. The V and J genes are TRBV2 and TRBJ2-4; possible D gene TRBD2, 6 bases. Germline assignment: CDR1 SNHLY and CDR2 FYNNEI. This CDR3 has 14 amino acids. With 6 bases removed from V and 5 bases from J, the gap between germline ends came to 14 bases. Filled out from reference TRBV2 and TRBJ2-4, the complete variable domain reads EPEVTQTPSHQVTQMGQEVILRCVPISNHLYFYWYRQILGQKVEFLVSFYNNEISEKSEIFDDQFSVERPDGSNFTLKIRSTKLEDSAMYFCASRARGIENIQYFGAGTRLSVL.